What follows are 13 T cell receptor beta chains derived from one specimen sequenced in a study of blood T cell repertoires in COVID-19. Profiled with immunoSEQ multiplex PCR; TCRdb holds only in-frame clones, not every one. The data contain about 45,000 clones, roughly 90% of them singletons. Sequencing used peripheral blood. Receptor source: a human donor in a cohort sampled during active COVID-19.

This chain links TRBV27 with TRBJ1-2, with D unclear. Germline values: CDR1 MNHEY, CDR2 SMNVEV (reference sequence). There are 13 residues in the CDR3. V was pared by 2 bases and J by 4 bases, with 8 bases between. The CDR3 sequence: CASSLTGVYGYTF. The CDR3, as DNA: TGTGCCAGCAGTTTAACCGGAGTCTATGGCTACACCTTC.

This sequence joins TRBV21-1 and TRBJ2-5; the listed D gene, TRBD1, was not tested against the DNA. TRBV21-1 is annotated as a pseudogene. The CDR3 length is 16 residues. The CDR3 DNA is TGTGCCAGCAGCAAAATGGTTGACAGGACCCAAGAGACCCAGTACTTC. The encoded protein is CASSKMVDRTQETQYF.

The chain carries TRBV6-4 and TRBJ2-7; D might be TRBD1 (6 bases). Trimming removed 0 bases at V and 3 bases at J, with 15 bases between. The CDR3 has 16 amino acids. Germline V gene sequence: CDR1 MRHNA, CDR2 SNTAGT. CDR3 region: CASSDSILRRGYEQYF. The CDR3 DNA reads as TGTGCCAGCAGTGACTCGATTCTACGCAGGGGCTACGAGCAGTACTTC.

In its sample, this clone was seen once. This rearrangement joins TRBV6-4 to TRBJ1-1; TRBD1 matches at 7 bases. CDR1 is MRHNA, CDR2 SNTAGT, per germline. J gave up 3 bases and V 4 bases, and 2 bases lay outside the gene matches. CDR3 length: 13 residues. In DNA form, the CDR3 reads TGTGCCAGCAGTGCAACAGGGGACACTGAAGCTTTCTTT. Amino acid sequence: CASSATGDTEAFF.

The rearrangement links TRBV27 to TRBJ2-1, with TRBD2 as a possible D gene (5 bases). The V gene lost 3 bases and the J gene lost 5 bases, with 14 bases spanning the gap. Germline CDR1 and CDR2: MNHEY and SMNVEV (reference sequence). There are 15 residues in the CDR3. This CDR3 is CASSFGSGRNNEQFF. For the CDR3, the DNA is TGTGCCAGCAGTTTCGGCTCGGGGAGAAACAATGAGCAGTTCTTC.

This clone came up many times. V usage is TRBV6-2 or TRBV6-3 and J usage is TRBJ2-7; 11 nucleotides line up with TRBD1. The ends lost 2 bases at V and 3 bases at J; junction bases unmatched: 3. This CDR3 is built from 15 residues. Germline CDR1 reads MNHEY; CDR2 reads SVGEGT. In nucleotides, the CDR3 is TGTGCCAGCAGTTACGGGGGACAGGGGGGCTACGAGCAGTACTTC. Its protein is CASSYGGQGGYEQYF.

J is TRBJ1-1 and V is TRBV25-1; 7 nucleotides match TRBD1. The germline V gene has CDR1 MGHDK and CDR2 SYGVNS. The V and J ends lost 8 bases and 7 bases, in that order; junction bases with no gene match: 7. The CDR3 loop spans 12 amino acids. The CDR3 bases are TGTGCCAGCGGCCAACAGGGGAATGAAGCTTTCTTT. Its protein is CASGQQGNEAFF.

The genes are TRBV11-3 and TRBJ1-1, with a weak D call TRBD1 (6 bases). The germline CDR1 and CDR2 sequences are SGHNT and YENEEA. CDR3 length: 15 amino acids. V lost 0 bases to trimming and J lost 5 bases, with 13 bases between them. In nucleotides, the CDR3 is TGTGCCAGCAGCTTAGATTCAGGGGTATCGACTGAAGCTTTCTTT. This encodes CASSLDSGVSTEAFF.

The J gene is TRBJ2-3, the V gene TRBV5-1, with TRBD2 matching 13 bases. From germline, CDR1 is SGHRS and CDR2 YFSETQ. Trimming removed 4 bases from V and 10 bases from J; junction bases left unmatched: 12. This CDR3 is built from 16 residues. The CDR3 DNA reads TGCGCCAGCAGCGGGGGACTAGCGGGGATACAAAGGGCGCAGTATTTT. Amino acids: CASSGGLAGIQRAQYF.

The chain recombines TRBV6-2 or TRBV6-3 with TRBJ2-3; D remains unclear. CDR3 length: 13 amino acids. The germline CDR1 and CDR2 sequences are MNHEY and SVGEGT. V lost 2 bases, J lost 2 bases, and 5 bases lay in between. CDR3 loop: CASSYANTDTQYF. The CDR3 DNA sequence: TGTGCCAGCAGTTACGCGAACACAGATACGCAGTATTTT.

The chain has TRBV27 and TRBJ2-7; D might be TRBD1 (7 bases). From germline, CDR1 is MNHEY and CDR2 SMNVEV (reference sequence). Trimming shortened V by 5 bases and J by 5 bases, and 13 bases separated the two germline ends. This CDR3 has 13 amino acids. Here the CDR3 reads CASSPGGQNEQYF. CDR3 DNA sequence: TGTGCCAGCAGTCCAGGGGGGCAGAACGAGCAGTACTTC.

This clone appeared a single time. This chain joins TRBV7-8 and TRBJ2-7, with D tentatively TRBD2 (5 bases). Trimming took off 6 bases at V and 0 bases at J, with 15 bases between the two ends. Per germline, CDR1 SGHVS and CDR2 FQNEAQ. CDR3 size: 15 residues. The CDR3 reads CASRLTIGSSYEQYF. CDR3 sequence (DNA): TGTGCCAGCAGACTTACGATTGGGAGCTCCTACGAGCAGTACTTC.

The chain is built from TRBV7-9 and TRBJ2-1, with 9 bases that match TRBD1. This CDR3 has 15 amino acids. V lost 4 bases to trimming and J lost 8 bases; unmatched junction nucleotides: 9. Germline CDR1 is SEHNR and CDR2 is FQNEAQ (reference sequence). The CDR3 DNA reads TGTGCCAGCAGCTCACAGGGGGCAGGGGCCGATGAGCAGTTCTTC. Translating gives CASSSQGAGADEQFF.